One and the same sample provided the 32 T cell receptor beta chains below, sequenced in a study of blood T cell repertoires in COVID-19. Libraries were prepared by immunoSEQ multiplex PCR; TCRdb keeps only in-frame clonotypes and omits some of them. The sample lists about 410,000 clones, just over 85% occurring once. Sequenced material: peripheral blood. Receptor source: a woman aged 25 to 45 with active or convalescent COVID-19.

The chain combines TRBV5-5 with TRBJ2-5, with 7 nucleotides matching TRBD1. Losses at the gene ends were 0 bases for V and 4 bases for J; bases not matched to a gene: 3. Germline CDR1 is SGHKS and CDR2 is YYEKEE (reference sequence). The CDR3 is made up of 14 amino acids. CDR3 in DNA: TGTGCCAGCAGCTTGGTTGGGACAGTAGAGACCCAGTACTTC. Translation gives CASSLVGTVETQYF.

This clone was picked up one time. The chain employs TRBV19 and TRBJ1-1; possibly TRBD1 for D (5 bases). Per the germline V gene, CDR1 is LNHDA and CDR2 is SQIVND (reference sequence). The V gene lost 3 bases and the J gene lost 1 base, with 12 bases spanning the gap. The CDR3 contains 15 residues. As DNA, the CDR3 is TGTGCCAGTAGTATGCCAGGGCGGGGGAACACTGAAGCTTTCTTT. It is translated as CASSMPGRGNTEAFF.

V usage is TRBV11-2 and J usage is TRBJ2-2; 8 bases fit TRBD1. Germline CDR1 and CDR2: SGHAT and FQNNGV. The J segment lost 3 bases and the V segment lost 3 bases, leaving 3 bases of the junction unmatched. The CDR3 has 15 amino acids. In nucleotides, the CDR3 is TGTGCCAGCAGCTTCCTGACAGGGGACACCGGGGAGCTGTTTTTT. Its protein product is CASSFLTGDTGELFF.

This rearrangement joins TRBV14 to TRBJ2-3; perhaps TRBD2 as D (5 bases). Germline values: CDR1 SGHDN, CDR2 FVKESK. V was cut by 1 base and J by 6 bases, with 17 bases left in between. The CDR3 contains 16 residues. In nucleotides, the CDR3 is TGTGCCAGCAGCCAAGTGTCTCGGGGAGTGGGGGATACGCAGTATTTT. Amino acids: CASSQVSRGVGDTQYF.

This chain connects TRBV19 to TRBJ1-2, with D perhaps matching TRBD1 (5 bases). V was pared by 5 bases and J by 0 bases, with 19 bases between. The CDR3 consists of 17 residues. The germline V gene has CDR1 LNHDA and CDR2 SQIVND (reference sequence). The CDR3 reads CASSSRGRGDANYGYTF. In nucleotides, the CDR3 is TGTGCCAGTAGTTCTAGGGGAAGGGGCGATGCTAACTATGGCTACACCTTC.

The gene calls are TRBV2 and TRBJ2-1; D remains unclear. Germline assignment: CDR1 SNHLY and CDR2 FYNNEI. V lost 7 bases and J lost 4, with 20 bases in between. The CDR3 has 16 residues. The CDR3 DNA reads TGTGCCAGCACGGAGATTAGCCGCACCGATTACAATGAGCAGTTCTTC. Translating it yields CASTEISRTDYNEQFF.

The chain carries TRBV7-7 and TRBJ1-4, with 7 bases aligning to TRBD1. The V gene's germline CDR1 is SSHAT and CDR2 FNYEAQ (reference sequence). V trimming: 5 bases; J trimming: 10 bases; junction bases outside the gene matches: 13. This CDR3 contains 15 residues. The CDR3 sequence is CASSPGTEPTGKLFF. The CDR3 nucleotides read TGTGCCAGCAGCCCGGGGACAGAACCGACGGGAAAACTGTTTTTT.

The gene calls are TRBV6-5 and TRBJ1-2; 7 bases are a match to TRBD1. Trimming cost V 5 bases and J 7 bases; bases outside gene matches: 4. The V gene's germline CDR1 is MNHEY and CDR2 SVGAGI. This CDR3 region has 12 residues. The CDR3 bases are TGTGCCAGCAGTAAGGACAGGTCTGGCTACACCTTC. Its protein is CASSKDRSGYTF.

The genes are TRBV19 and TRBJ1-5, with 8 bases fitting TRBD1. This CDR3 has 19 amino acids. Per the germline V gene, CDR1 is LNHDA and CDR2 is SQIVND (reference sequence). Trimming took 4 bases from V and 5 from J; bases not matched to a gene: 19. CDR3 loop: CASSTWAPGTGEGDQPQHF. CDR3 DNA sequence: TGTGCCAGTAGTACTTGGGCCCCGGGGACAGGTGAGGGGGATCAGCCCCAGCATTTT.

This clone came up a few times. The chain uses TRBV6-5 and TRBJ2-7, with TRBD2 matching 10 bases. Germline trimming cut 6 bases from V and 2 bases from J; bases unmatched to any gene: 7. The length of the CDR3 is 15 residues. Germline CDR1 is MNHEY and CDR2 is SVGAGI. CDR3 loop: CASSKGLAVAYEQYF. The CDR3 region has the DNA TGTGCCAGCAGCAAAGGACTAGCGGTAGCCTACGAGCAGTACTTC.

The chain uses TRBV23-1 and TRBJ2-5, with TRBD2 as a possible D gene (6 bases). TRBV23-1 is sorted into the ORF group, with uncertain function. V was clipped by 3 bases and J by 5 bases, with 22 bases between them. This CDR3 is 17 amino acids long. CDR3 sequence (DNA): TGCGCCAGCAGTCAGCTCGGTCTAATTGGGGGGTGGGAGACCCAGTACTTC. It translates to CASSQLGLIGGWETQYF.

The chain is built from TRBV3-1 (or the pseudogene TRBV3-2) and TRBJ1-5; maybe TRBD1 (6 bases). The CDR3 loop spans 14 amino acids. Germline V gives CDR1 LGHDT, CDR2 YNNKEL (reference sequence). V dropped 3 bases and J dropped 1 base, with 7 bases sitting between them. CDR3 bases: TGTGCCAGCAGCCAGGGACAAAGCAATCAGCCCCAGCATTTT. As protein: CASSQGQSNQPQHF.

This chain joins TRBV3-1 (or the pseudogene TRBV3-2) and TRBJ2-5; 8 bases map to TRBD2. Germline CDR1 reads LGHDT; CDR2 reads YNNKEL (reference sequence). The CDR3 consists of 15 residues. Trimming took 10 bases from V and 5 from J; bases not matched to a gene: 15. The CDR3 sequence is CATGGASASGETQYF. CDR3 nucleotide sequence: TGTGCCACGGGGGGGGCTAGTGCGTCTGGGGAGACCCAGTACTTC.

The gene calls are TRBV7-7 and TRBJ2-5; TRBD2 agrees at 8 bases. V lost 1 base and J lost 1; bases outside the gene matches: 8. The CDR3 loop spans 17 amino acids. Germline V CDR1 and CDR2: SSHAT, FNYEAQ (reference sequence). The CDR3 sequence: CASSLGRVAGIQETQYF. Written as DNA, the CDR3 is TGTGCCAGCAGCTTAGGGAGAGTAGCGGGGATCCAAGAGACCCAGTACTTC.

In DNA, the CDR3 is TGTGCCAGCAGTTCCGTCCCCCCACTAGCGGGAGCAACTGGAGAGCAGTTCTTC. It codes for CASSSVPPLAGATGEQFF. This chain joins TRBV27 and TRBJ2-1; 11 positions match TRBD2. V trimming: 4 bases; J trimming: 10 bases; junction bases outside the gene matches: 18. The CDR3 consists of 18 residues. Germline V gives CDR1 MNHEY, CDR2 SMNVEV (reference sequence).

The V and J genes are TRBV5-1 and TRBJ2-3; possible D gene TRBD1, 6 bases. The germline gives CDR1 SGHRS, CDR2 YFSETQ. Trimming took 2 bases from V and 2 from J, leaving 15 bases between them. The CDR3 sequence is 16 residues long. The CDR3 here is CASSLGQSAFTDTQYF. The CDR3 DNA follows: TGCGCCAGCAGCTTAGGACAGTCCGCCTTCACAGATACGCAGTATTTT.

The rearrangement joins TRBV5-1 to TRBJ1-2, with D possibly matching TRBD1 (6 bases). CDR1 SGHRS and CDR2 YFSETQ come from the germline V gene. The CDR3 contains 15 residues. V shed 5 bases and J shed 6 bases, with 20 bases lying between them. CDR3: CASSKSQGAKDGYTF. DNA for the CDR3: TGCGCCAGCAGTAAATCACAGGGCGCTAAGGATGGCTACACCTTC.

This rearrangement joins TRBV7-2 to TRBJ1-1; tentatively, D is TRBD1 (5 bases). The germline V gene encodes CDR1 SGHTA and CDR2 FQGNSA. The CDR3 extends over 13 amino acids. V gave up 2 bases and J gave up 4 bases, with 8 bases separating them. CDR3: CASSLSGGTEAFF. CDR3 nucleotides: TGTGCCAGCAGCTTATCCGGGGGCACTGAAGCTTTCTTT.

A word on this clone: An end of the junction differs from the germline gene, which may be a read error. The rearrangement uses TRBV10-2 and TRBJ2-1; possible D gene TRBD2, 6 bases. This CDR3 has 13 residues. Germline CDR1 is WSHSY and CDR2 is SAAADI. DNA of the CDR3: TGCGCCAGCAGAGGTAGCGGAGCATCTCCCCTGCTCTTC. This gives the protein CASRGSGASPLLF.

The chain couples TRBV10-3 to TRBJ1-1; D is uncertain. The CDR3 runs to 16 residues. Germline CDR1 reads ENHRY; CDR2 reads SYGVKD. Trimming took 0 bases from V and 1 from J, leaving 12 bases between them. The CDR3 coding sequence is TGTGCCATCAGTGAGTCACGGCAGCGGGGGAACACTGAAGCTTTCTTT. Translating it yields CAISESRQRGNTEAFF.

The rearrangement links TRBV15 to TRBJ2-1, with 10 bases identical to TRBD2. Germline V gives CDR1 LNHNV, CDR2 YYDKDF (reference sequence). This CDR3 is built from 13 residues. The trim removed 8 bases at V and 8 bases at J, leaving 6 bases unmatched. The CDR3 nucleotides are TGTGCCACCGAGCTAGCGGGAGATGATGAGCAGTTCTTC. This translates into CATELAGDDEQFF.

The chain couples TRBV5-1 to TRBJ2-3; possible D gene TRBD1, 6 bases. The CDR3 spans 14 residues. From germline, CDR1 is SGHRS and CDR2 YFSETQ. With 0 bases removed from V and 6 bases from J, the gap between germline ends came to 11 bases. Here the CDR3 reads CASSLVGGKDTQYF. Here the CDR3 DNA reads TGCGCCAGCAGCTTGGTAGGGGGAAAGGATACGCAGTATTTT.

The genes are TRBV2 and TRBJ2-5; 10 bases agree with TRBD2. The CDR3 spans 14 residues. V shed 7 bases and J 7 bases; nucleotides not matched to a gene: 9. Germline V lookup: CDR1 SNHLY, CDR2 FYNNEI. The CDR3 nucleotides read TGTGCCAGCACTAGCGGGGGTTCCGCGGGGACCCAGTACTTC. The encoded protein is CASTSGGSAGTQYF.

The chain has TRBV6-1 and TRBJ2-7; 7 bases match TRBD1. Trimming removed 2 bases from V and 0 bases from J; junction bases left unmatched: 1. Germline CDR1 MNHNS, CDR2 SASEGT. The CDR3 covers 14 residues. CDR3 in DNA: TGTGCCAGCAGTGAAACAGGGGTCTCCTACGAGCAGTACTTC. This codes for CASSETGVSYEQYF.

V is TRBV5-1 and J is TRBJ1-1, with 8 positions matching TRBD1. The CDR3 is made up of 16 amino acids. V was clipped by 1 base and J by 3 bases; unmatched bases: 8. The germline V gene has CDR1 SGHRS and CDR2 YFSETQ. In DNA form, the CDR3 reads TGCGCCAGCAGCTTGACATCGACAGGGGCAGACACTGAAGCTTTCTTT. Its translation is CASSLTSTGADTEAFF.

The chain joins TRBV6-2 or TRBV6-3 to TRBJ2-7; D may be TRBD2 (7 bases). The CDR3 consists of 16 residues. Germline CDR1 and CDR2: MNHEY and SVGEGT. Trimming pared 0 bases from V and 5 bases from J, leaving 17 bases between. DNA of the CDR3: TGTGCCAGCAGTTACTCCCGGGGGGCCACGGGGGACGAGCAGTACTTC. Translation: CASSYSRGATGDEQYF.

The CDR3 DNA reads as TGTGCCAGCAGCTTAGATGCGGACAGGGGGTATGAGACCCAGTACTTC. Translating it yields CASSLDADRGYETQYF. The rearrangement links TRBV11-2 to TRBJ2-5; 10 bases match TRBD1. Germline V gene sequence: CDR1 SGHAT, CDR2 FQNNGV. The CDR3 sequence is 16 residues long. V trimming: 0 bases; J trimming: 5 bases; junction bases outside the gene matches: 6.

The V call is TRBV7-6, the J call TRBJ2-1, with 12 nucleotides matching TRBD2. The V gene's germline CDR1 is SGHVS and CDR2 FNYEAQ. After removal of 2 bases from V and 7 bases from J, the junction contained 3 bases not matched to a gene. The CDR3 totals 15 residues. The CDR3 nucleotides read TGTGCCAGCAGCTTAACAACTAGCGGGGGGAATGAGCAGTTCTTC. The encoded protein is CASSLTTSGGNEQFF.

The J gene is TRBJ1-2, the V gene TRBV19; 10 bases are a match to TRBD1. Trimming cost V 6 bases and J 1 base; bases outside gene matches: 8. The CDR3 length is 16 residues. The germline CDR1 and CDR2 sequences are LNHDA and SQIVND (reference sequence). CDR3 nucleotide sequence: TGTGCCAGTAGGGGGACAGGGGTGACATATAACTATGGCTACACCTTC. Its protein is CASRGTGVTYNYGYTF.

This clone occurred once. The J gene is TRBJ1-5, the V gene TRBV6-2 or TRBV6-3; D is undetermined. Trimming took off 4 bases at V and 0 bases at J, with 10 bases between the two ends. This CDR3 has 15 amino acids. CDR1 is MNHEY and CDR2 is SVGEGT in the germline V gene. The CDR3 is CASSLNVYSNQPQHF. The CDR3 nucleotides read TGTGCCAGCAGTTTAAATGTGTATAGCAATCAGCCCCAGCATTTT.

The V call is TRBV2, the J call TRBJ2-1, with D perhaps TRBD2 (5 bases). Germline CDR1 and CDR2: SNHLY and FYNNEI. Trimming removed 8 bases at V and 0 bases at J, with 11 bases between. The CDR3 runs to 14 residues. CDR3: CASGSESSYNEQFF. CDR3 DNA: TGTGCCAGCGGGAGCGAGAGCTCCTACAATGAGCAGTTCTTC.

Points on this clone: Other DNA sequences in the same sample also yield this CDR3. The chain couples TRBV4-2 to TRBJ1-2; the D is unclear. Germline-derived CDR1 and CDR2 are LGHNA and YNFKEQ. The CDR3 runs to 15 residues. Trimming cost V 3 bases and J 3 bases, with 14 bases left between them. DNA of the CDR3: TGTGCCAGCAGCCATTCCACCGGGGAGTACTATGGCTACACCTTC. It yields the protein CASSHSTGEYYGYTF.